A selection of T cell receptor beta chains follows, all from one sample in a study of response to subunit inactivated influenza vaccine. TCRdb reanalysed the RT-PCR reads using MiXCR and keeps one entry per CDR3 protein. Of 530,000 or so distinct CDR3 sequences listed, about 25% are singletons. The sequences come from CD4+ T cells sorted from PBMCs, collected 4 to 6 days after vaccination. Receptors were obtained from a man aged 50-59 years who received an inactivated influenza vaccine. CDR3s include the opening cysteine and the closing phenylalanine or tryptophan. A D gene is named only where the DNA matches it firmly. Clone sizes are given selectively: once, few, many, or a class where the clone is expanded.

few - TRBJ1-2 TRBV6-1 TGTGCCAGCCGAACTGCACAGATACCCTATGGCTACACCTTC CASRTAQIPYGYTF
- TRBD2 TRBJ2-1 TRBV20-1 TGCAGTGCTAGAGATCTAGCGGGATATCATGAGCAGTTCTTC CSARDLAGYHEQFF
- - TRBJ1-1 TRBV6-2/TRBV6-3 TGTGCCAGCAGTAGTAGGGGAAGGGGGAACACTGAAGCTTTCTTT CASSSRGRGNTEAFF
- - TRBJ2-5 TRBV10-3 TGTGCCATCAGCCCTGGAGCTTGGCCGTTAGAGACCCAGTACTTC CAISPGAWPLETQYF
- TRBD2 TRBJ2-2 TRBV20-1 TGCAGTGCTAGAGATCAGGCTAGCGGGGGGGCAAACACCGGGGAGCTGTTTTTT CSARDQASGGANTGELFF
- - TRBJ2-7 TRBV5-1 TGCGCCAGCAGCTTGGTCCAGGAGGCCTACGAGCAGTACTTC CASSLVQEAYEQYF
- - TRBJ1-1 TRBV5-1 TGCGCCAGCAGCTTGTGGGCAGGGGAGGACACTGAAGCTTTCTTT CASSLWAGEDTEAFF
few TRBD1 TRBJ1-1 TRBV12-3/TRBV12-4 TGTGCCAGCAGTGCGACAGGGGTGGGTACTGAAGCTTTCTTT CASSATGVGTEAFF
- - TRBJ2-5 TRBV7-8 TGTGCCAGCAGCTTAGATTTGATCGGGGGGCGGACGACCCAGTACTTC CASSLDLIGGRTTQYF
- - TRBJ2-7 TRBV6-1 TGTGCCAGCAGTGAAGCTTACACTTACGAGCAGTACTTC CASSEAYTYEQYF
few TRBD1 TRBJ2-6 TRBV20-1 TGCAGTGCTAGCCCGGGGACAGCTCTCTCTGGGGCCAACGTCCTGACTTTC CSASPGTALSGANVLTF
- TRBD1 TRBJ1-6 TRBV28 TGTGCCAGCAGTCCCCAGGGGGCTTATTCACCCCTCCACTTT CASSPQGAYSPLHF
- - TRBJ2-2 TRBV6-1 TGTGCCAGCAGTCCCGGGGAGCTGTTTTTT CASSPGELFF
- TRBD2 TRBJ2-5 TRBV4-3 TGCGCCAGCAGCCAGATAAGGTCGGGACTAGCGGGAGGTCGCCAAGAGACCCAGTACTTC CASSQIRSGLAGGRQETQYF
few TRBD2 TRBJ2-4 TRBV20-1 TGCAGTGCTAGAGGCCTAGCGGGAGCCAAAAACATTCAGTACTTC CSARGLAGAKNIQYF
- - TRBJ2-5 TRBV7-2 TGTGCCAGCAGCTTATTCGGGAGATGGGAGACCCAGTACTTC CASSLFGRWETQYF
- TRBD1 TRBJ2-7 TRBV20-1 TGCAGTGCTAGTCGGGACAGGCCGTACGAGCAGTACTTC CSASRDRPYEQYF
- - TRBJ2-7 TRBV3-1 TGTGCCAGCAGCGATAGTATTCGAGGGGCCGAGCAGTACTTC CASSDSIRGAEQYF
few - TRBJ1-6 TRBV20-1 TGCAGTGCTCGTAAACTAACCCGAGGGTATAATTCACCCCTCCACTTT CSARKLTRGYNSPLHF
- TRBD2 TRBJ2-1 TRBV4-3 TGCGCCAGCAGCCATCGAACAGCGGGAGGGTTATATGAGCAGTTCTTC CASSHRTAGGLYEQFF
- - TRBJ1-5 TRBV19 TGTGCCAGTAATATCAAATACGGGGCGAGCAATCAGCCCCAGCATTTT CASNIKYGASNQPQHF
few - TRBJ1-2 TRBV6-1 TGTGCCAGCAGTGAAGGCGTCGGACTGTTTAACTATGGCTACACCTTC CASSEGVGLFNYGYTF
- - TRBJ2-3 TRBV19 TGTGCCAGTAGTGCCCTCGGTAGCACAGATACGCAGTATTTT CASSALGSTDTQYF
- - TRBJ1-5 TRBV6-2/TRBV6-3 TGTGCCAGCAGCCGCCAAAGGGATGGGGGCAATCAGCCCCAGCATTTT CASSRQRDGGNQPQHF
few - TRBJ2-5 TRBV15 TGTGCCACCAGCAGAGCCGGTGCGATAAGGGAGACCCAGTACTTC CATSRAGAIRETQYF
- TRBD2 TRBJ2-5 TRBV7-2 TGTGCCAGCCGTTTAGCGGGAGGGCGGAGGGGTGAGACCCAGTACTTC CASRLAGGRRGETQYF
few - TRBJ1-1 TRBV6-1 TGTGCCAGCAACAGAGGGGGGAACACTGAAGCTTTCTTT CASNRGGNTEAFF
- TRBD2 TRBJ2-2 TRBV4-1 TGCGCCAGCAGCCAGTACGATCCGGGGACTAGCGGGAGGCGCTCAAACACCGGGGAGCTGTTTTTT CASSQYDPGTSGRRSNTGELFF
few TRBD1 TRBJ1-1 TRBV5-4 TGTGCCAGCAGCTTGGATCAGGGGGGCACTGAAGCTTTCTTT CASSLDQGGTEAFF
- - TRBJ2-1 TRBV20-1 TGCAGTGCCAAAATCGACAGTGAGCAGTTCTTC CSAKIDSEQFF
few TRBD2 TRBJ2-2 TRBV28 TGTGCCAGCAGTTCGCAGACTAGCGGGAGCCGGGAGCTGTTTTTT CASSSQTSGSRELFF
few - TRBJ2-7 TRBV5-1 TGCGCCAGCAGCTTGGTTCCCGGGGACTACGAGCAGTACTTC CASSLVPGDYEQYF
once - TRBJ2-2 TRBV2 TGTGCCAGCACCGACAGGACGGACACCGGGGAGCTGTTTTTT CASTDRTDTGELFF
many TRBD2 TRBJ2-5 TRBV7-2 TGTGCCAGCAGCCCAAGCGGGGAACAAGAGACCCAGTACTTC CASSPSGEQETQYF
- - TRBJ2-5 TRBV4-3 TGCGCCAGCAGCCAAGTCCTCCAAGAGACCCAGTACTTC CASSQVLQETQYF
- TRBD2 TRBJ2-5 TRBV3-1 TGTGCCAGCAGCCAACGGACTAGCGGGAGGGAGACCCAGTACTTC CASSQRTSGRETQYF
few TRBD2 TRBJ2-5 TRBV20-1 TGCAGTGCTAGAGGCACCAGATCTAGCGGGGGTTGGGAGACCCAGTACTTC CSARGTRSSGGWETQYF